The 18 T cell receptor beta chains given below trace back to one sample, sequenced in a study of T cell responses to AZD1222 COVID-19 vaccine. Sequencing used immunoSEQ multiplex PCR; TCRdb keeps in-frame clones, though not all of them. The sample carries 55,000 to 75,000 clones, about 90% recorded once. Sequenced here: peripheral blood, sampled on day 0 of AZD1222 vaccination. These receptors came from an adult in good health.

The chain employs TRBV27 and TRBJ2-7; 10 nucleotides align to TRBD1. Germline CDR1 MNHEY, CDR2 SMNVEV (reference sequence). The V segment lost 5 bases and the J segment 2 bases; nucleotides outside the gene matches: 15. This CDR3 has 18 residues. CDR3 sequence: CASSPKPAGQGSAYEQYF. Here the CDR3 DNA reads TGTGCCAGCAGTCCCAAACCCGCGGGACAGGGGAGCGCCTACGAGCAGTACTTC.

The V gene is TRBV13, the J gene TRBJ2-1, with 8 bases identical to TRBD2. The CDR3 runs to 16 residues. Germline CDR1 PRHDT, CDR2 FYEKMQ (reference sequence). J lost 7 bases, V lost 2 bases, and 10 bases had no gene match. The CDR3 coding sequence is TGTGCCAGCAGCTTAATTGATCGGGAGGGCCGTAATGAGCAGTTCTTC. Amino acid sequence: CASSLIDREGRNEQFF.

The chain uses TRBV10-2 and TRBJ2-1; 9 nucleotides agree with TRBD2. The trim removed 2 bases at V and 0 bases at J, leaving 5 bases unmatched. This CDR3 has 17 amino acids. Germline CDR1 and CDR2: WSHSY and SAAADI. The CDR3 DNA reads as TGCGCCAGCAGTGAGGGGACTAGCCGGAGCTCCTACAATGAGCAGTTCTTC. Translating it yields CASSEGTSRSSYNEQFF.

The chain carries TRBV30 and TRBJ2-7; 11 nucleotides align to TRBD2. Germline-derived CDR1 and CDR2 are GTSNPN and SVGIG (reference sequence). Unmatched junction bases numbered 4, after V lost 2 bases and J lost 4 bases. CDR3 length equals 14 residues. This chain's CDR3 is CAWSTGLAGYEQYF. CDR3 nucleotides: TGTGCCTGGAGTACAGGACTAGCGGGTTACGAGCAGTACTTC.

The chain carries TRBV2 and TRBJ2-2, with 10 bases lining up with TRBD1. J gave up 7 bases and V 3 bases, and 8 bases lay outside the gene matches. The germline V gene encodes CDR1 SNHLY and CDR2 FYNNEI. This CDR3 region has 16 residues. In nucleotides, the CDR3 is TGTGCCAGCAGTGACAGTAGACAGGGGGCGGGCGGGGAGCTGTTTTTT. It yields the protein CASSDSRQGAGGELFF.

This rearrangement joins TRBV5-1 to TRBJ2-5; 8 bases fit TRBD2. The germline gives CDR1 SGHRS, CDR2 YFSETQ. V lost 5 bases and J lost 3; bases outside the gene matches: 3. CDR3 length equals 13 residues. The CDR3 nucleotides are TGCGCCAGCAGGCGGGGGGTGGAAGAGACCCAGTACTTC. Protein: CASRRGVEETQYF.

The V and J genes are TRBV3-1 (or the pseudogene TRBV3-2) and TRBJ2-5, with D hard to call. CDR1 and CDR2 (germline): LGHDT, YNNKEL (reference sequence). CDR3 length equals 11 residues. V dropped 5 bases and J dropped 5 bases, with 6 bases sitting between them. The CDR3 nucleotides are TGTGCCAGCAGCATACGGGAGACCCAGTACTTC. It specifies CASSIRETQYF.

V gene TRBV15 combines with J gene TRBJ2-5; tentatively, D is TRBD1 or TRBD2 (5 bases each). The V and J ends lost 3 bases and 4 bases respectively, with 15 bases between them. Germline lookup yields CDR1 LNHNV and CDR2 YYDKDF (reference sequence). This CDR3 spans 15 amino acids. The CDR3 sequence is CATSRARGGVETQYF. In nucleotides, the CDR3 is TGTGCCACCAGCAGGGCTCGGGGCGGCGTAGAGACCCAGTACTTC.

This clone was counted once. This chain connects TRBV30 to TRBJ2-5; 12 nucleotides agree with TRBD2. Germline CDR1 reads GTSNPN; CDR2 reads SVGIG (reference sequence). V gave up 0 bases and J gave up 5 bases; unmatched junction bases: 13. CDR3 size: 18 residues. The CDR3 DNA follows: TGTGCCTGGAGTGTACGAGCTAGCGGGAGGGCCAATCGGGAGACCCAGTACTTC. Amino acids: CAWSVRASGRANRETQYF.

CDR3 bases: TGTGCCTGGAGTGGCCAGGGATTTAGCAATCAGCCCCAGCATTTT. The encoded protein is CAWSGQGFSNQPQHF. The V and J genes are TRBV30 and TRBJ1-5, with TRBD1 as a possible D gene (5 bases). The V end was cut by 1 base, the J end by 0 bases, with 10 bases between. The V gene's germline CDR1 is GTSNPN and CDR2 SVGIG (reference sequence). The length of the CDR3 is 15 residues.

This clone came up a few times. The V and J genes are TRBV6-4 and TRBJ2-1; 12 bases align to TRBD2. The CDR3 contains 15 residues. The J segment lost 6 bases and the V segment lost 0 bases, leaving 0 bases of the junction unmatched. Germline V gene sequence: CDR1 MRHNA, CDR2 SNTAGT. The CDR3 region is CASSDSLAGGNEQFF. The CDR3, as DNA: TGTGCCAGCAGTGACTCACTAGCGGGAGGCAATGAGCAGTTCTTC.

The chain is built from TRBV27 and TRBJ2-1, with 7 bases aligning to TRBD1. Per germline, CDR1 MNHEY and CDR2 SMNVEV (reference sequence). The CDR3 is 14 amino acids. Trimming at V came to 7 bases and at J to 2 bases, leaving 5 bases not matched to a gene. The CDR3 protein is CASTSTGTYNEQFF. CDR3 coding DNA: TGTGCCAGCACATCGACAGGGACCTACAATGAGCAGTTCTTC.

This clone was detected once. V and J are TRBV5-4 and TRBJ2-1, with 7 bases that match TRBD1. Germline loops: CDR1 SGHNT, CDR2 YYREEE (reference sequence). J lost 8 bases, V lost 5 bases, and 7 bases had no gene match. The CDR3 extends over 13 amino acids. The CDR3: CASSPRTGYEQFF. CDR3 nucleotide sequence: TGTGCCAGCAGTCCTCGGACAGGATATGAGCAGTTCTTC.

This sequence joins TRBV4-1 and TRBJ2-3; no reliable D call. V dropped 1 base and J dropped 5 bases, with 10 bases sitting between them. This CDR3 has 14 residues. The V gene's germline CDR1 is MGHRA and CDR2 YSYEKL. CDR3 DNA: TGCGCCAGCAGCCAAGGGTGGATTGAAGATACGCAGTATTTT. Translated, it gives CASSQGWIEDTQYF.

The V call is TRBV28, the J call TRBJ1-2; TRBD1 aligns across 7 bases. Per germline, CDR1 MDHEN and CDR2 SYDVKM. The V segment lost 5 bases and the J segment 4 bases; nucleotides outside the gene matches: 7. The CDR3 covers 14 residues. In nucleotides, the CDR3 is TGTGCCAGCAGTAACCCCGGGACAGTCTATGGCTACACCTTC. Amino acid sequence: CASSNPGTVYGYTF.

The chain uses TRBV11-2 and TRBJ2-1, with TRBD2 identical over 7 bases. The trim removed 0 bases at V and 5 bases at J, leaving 7 bases unmatched. Germline V gene lookup returns CDR1 SGHAT and CDR2 FQNNGV. This CDR3 has 16 residues. The CDR3 loop is CASSLEPGLPNNEQFF. CDR3 DNA: TGTGCCAGCAGCTTAGAACCGGGACTACCAAACAATGAGCAGTTCTTC.

V usage is TRBV11-3 and J usage is TRBJ1-1; D is unclear. V was pared by 0 bases and J by 1 base, with 6 bases between. This CDR3 is 14 amino acids long. CDR1 is SGHNT, CDR2 YENEEA, per germline. CDR3 sequence reads: CASSLDGPNTEAFF. The DNA of the CDR3 is TGTGCCAGCAGCTTAGACGGTCCGAACACTGAAGCTTTCTTT.

This clone has only one observation. This chain joins TRBV5-1 and TRBJ1-1; D call uncertain. V was clipped by 0 bases and J by 3 bases, with 6 bases between them. The CDR3 spans 13 residues. In germline, CDR1 is SGHRS, CDR2 YFSETQ. This chain's CDR3 is CASSLAEYTEAFF. The CDR3 DNA is TGCGCCAGCAGCTTGGCCGAATACACTGAAGCTTTCTTT. Using reference TRBV5-1 and TRBJ1-1 for the parts outside the CDR3, the full variable domain is KAGVTQTPRYLIKTRGQQVTLSCSPISGHRSVSWYQQTPGQGLQFLFEYFSETQRNKGNFPGRFSGRQFSNSRSEMNVSTLELGDSALYLCASSLAEYTEAFFGQGTRLTVV.